The 9 T cell receptor beta chains given below trace back to one sample, sequenced in a study of early T cells in non-severe SARS-CoV-2 infection. TCRdb itself ran the 5' RACE reads through MiXCR, one entry per CDR3 protein. The sample has around 60,000 distinct CDR3 sequences, around 19% seen once; the top ten hold under 9%. The sample here was whole blood, taken at baseline. Source of these receptors: an adult who was a healthcare worker with PCR-confirmed SARS-CoV-2 infection or an uninfected control (not recorded which).

This clonotype was detected many times. V usage is TRBV28 and J usage is TRBJ1-5, with 7 bases identical to TRBD1. The trim removed 6 bases at V and 11 bases at J, leaving 7 bases unmatched. CDR3 length: 12 amino acids. Germline CDR1 is MDHEN and CDR2 is SYDVKM. CDR3 in DNA: TGTGCCAGCAGCCAAGGGGGCTTTTCCCAGCATTTT. Amino acid sequence: CASSQGGFSQHF.

The sample holds many counts of this clonotype. The genes are TRBV7-9 and TRBJ2-5, with TRBD2 identical over 7 bases. Trimming at V came to 1 base and at J to 2 bases, leaving 4 bases not matched to a gene. From germline, CDR1 is SEHNR and CDR2 FQNEAQ (reference sequence). The CDR3 runs 15 residues. CDR3 DNA sequence: TGTGCCAGCAGCTTAGGGGCCGGGAGGCAAGAGACCCAGTACTTC. Its translation is CASSLGAGRQETQYF. Full variable domain (missing parts from reference TRBV7-9 and TRBJ2-5): DTGVSQNPRHKITKRGQNVTFRCDPISEHNRLYWYRQTLGQGPEFLTYFQNEAQLEKSRLLSDRFSAERPKGSFSTLEIQRTEQGDSAMYLCASSLGAGRQETQYFGPGTRLLVL.

In regard to this clonotype: The junction and the germline gene differ at one end; a read error may be behind it. The CDR3: CASSVVAGAETQYF. For the CDR3, the DNA is TGCGCCAGCAGCGTAGTAGCGGGGGCAGAGACCCAGTACTTC. The V call is TRBV9, the J call TRBJ2-5; 9 nucleotides agree with TRBD2. The CDR3 is 14 residues long. CDR1 and CDR2 from the germline V gene are SGDLS and YYNGEE. Using reference TRBV9 and TRBJ2-5 for the parts outside the CDR3, the full variable domain is DSGVTQTPKHLITATGQRVTLRCSPRSGDLSVYWYQQSLDQGLQFLIQYYNGEERAKGNILERFSAQQFPDLHSELNLSSLELGDSALYFCASSVVAGAETQYFGPGTRLLVL.

V gene TRBV7-9 combines with J gene TRBJ1-4; TRBD1 aligns across 8 bases. J lost 6 bases, V lost 0 bases, and 0 bases had no gene match. This CDR3 is built from 14 residues. CDR1 and CDR2 (germline): SEHNR, FQNEAQ (reference sequence). DNA for the CDR3: TGTGCCAGCAGCTTAGCGACAGGGGATGAAAAACTGTTTTTT. This translates into CASSLATGDEKLFF.

This clonotype has a handful of counts. The chain joins TRBV2 to TRBJ2-3; possible D gene TRBD2, 6 bases. The CDR3 is 16 amino acids. V was cut by 6 bases and J by 5 bases, with 21 bases left in between. Per germline, CDR1 SNHLY and CDR2 FYNNEI. The DNA for the CDR3 is TGTGCCAGCAGCGGGCGGGGCACGAGGAGGGGAGATACGCAGTATTTT. Its translation: CASSGRGTRRGDTQYF.

This clonotype appeared a few times. The chain carries TRBV7-2 and TRBJ2-1; no reliable D call. The length of the CDR3 is 11 residues. V lost 3 bases to trimming and J lost 10 bases, with 7 bases between them. Germline CDR1 SGHTA, CDR2 FQGNSA. The CDR3 here is CASSFKEEQFF. CDR3 nucleotides: TGTGCCAGCAGCTTTAAAGAAGAGCAGTTCTTC.

V usage is TRBV7-9 and J usage is TRBJ2-2, with D perhaps assigned TRBD1 or TRBD2 (6 bases each). This CDR3 has 14 residues. Trimming cost V 5 bases and J 7 bases, with 14 bases left between them. Germline assignment: CDR1 SEHNR and CDR2 FQNEAQ (reference sequence). The DNA of the CDR3 is TGTGCCAGCAGCCCTCTAAGGGGGGACGGGGAGCTGTTTTTT. Protein sequence: CASSPLRGDGELFF. Full variable domain (outside the CDR3, taken from reference TRBV7-9 and TRBJ2-2): DTGVSQNPRHKITKRGQNVTFRCDPISEHNRLYWYRQTLGQGPEFLTYFQNEAQLEKSRLLSDRFSAERPKGSFSTLEIQRTEQGDSAMYLCASSPLRGDGELFFGEGSRLTVL.

This chain links TRBV7-9 with TRBJ2-3; 8 bases line up with TRBD1. V dropped 6 bases and J dropped 2; count of bases not matched to a gene: 10. This CDR3 has 16 amino acids. Germline assignment: CDR1 SEHNR and CDR2 FQNEAQ (reference sequence). DNA of the CDR3: TGTGCCAGCAGAAATCCTCCGGGACAGGCCACAGATACGCAGTATTTT. It is translated as CASRNPPGQATDTQYF. The whole variable domain, filled in from reference TRBV7-9 and TRBJ2-3, reads DTGVSQNPRHKITKRGQNVTFRCDPISEHNRLYWYRQTLGQGPEFLTYFQNEAQLEKSRLLSDRFSAERPKGSFSTLEIQRTEQGDSAMYLCASRNPPGQATDTQYFGPGTRLTVL.

Here the CDR3 reads CASSQGLAGTHEQYF. The CDR3 nucleotides are TGTGCCAGCAGCCAAGGACTAGCGGGAACCCACGAGCAGTACTTC. The chain links TRBV3-1 to TRBJ2-7; 11 bases match TRBD2. The CDR3 loop spans 15 amino acids. Germline V lookup: CDR1 LGHDT, CDR2 YNNKEL (reference sequence). V lost 1 base and J lost 5; bases outside the gene matches: 4.